Sequencing of this T cell receptor (beta chain) was carried out in a study of OX40 agonist ivuxolimab in advanced cancers. Across the whole study: Patients were treated with ivuxolimab, an agonistic anti-OX40 (CD134) antibody. Patients were around 83% male with ages roughly 20 to 85, mean 60. Three dose-escalation patients had partial responses: one with hepatocellular carcinoma and two with cutaneous melanoma.

The method was immunoSEQ multiplex PCR; TCRdb's version includes in-frame clones alone and lacks a portion of them. The sample carries 75,000 to 95,000 clones, about 91% recorded once. CDR1 MNHNY and CDR2 SVGAGI come from the germline V gene (reference sequence). V lost 8 bases, J lost 0 bases, and 5 bases lay in between. The CDR3 is made up of 12 amino acids. This clone has just one count. V usage is TRBV6-6 and J usage is TRBJ1-3; no definite D call. This clonotype was sampled from an adult with an advanced solid tumor such as melanoma, head and neck, liver or kidney cancer. The input for sequencing was CD4+ or CD8+ T cells sorted from blood, taken in a trial of the OX40 agonist ivuxolimab. The CDR3 reads CASPSSGNTIYF. DNA for the CDR3: TGTGCCAGCCCGAGCTCTGGAAACACCATATATTTT.